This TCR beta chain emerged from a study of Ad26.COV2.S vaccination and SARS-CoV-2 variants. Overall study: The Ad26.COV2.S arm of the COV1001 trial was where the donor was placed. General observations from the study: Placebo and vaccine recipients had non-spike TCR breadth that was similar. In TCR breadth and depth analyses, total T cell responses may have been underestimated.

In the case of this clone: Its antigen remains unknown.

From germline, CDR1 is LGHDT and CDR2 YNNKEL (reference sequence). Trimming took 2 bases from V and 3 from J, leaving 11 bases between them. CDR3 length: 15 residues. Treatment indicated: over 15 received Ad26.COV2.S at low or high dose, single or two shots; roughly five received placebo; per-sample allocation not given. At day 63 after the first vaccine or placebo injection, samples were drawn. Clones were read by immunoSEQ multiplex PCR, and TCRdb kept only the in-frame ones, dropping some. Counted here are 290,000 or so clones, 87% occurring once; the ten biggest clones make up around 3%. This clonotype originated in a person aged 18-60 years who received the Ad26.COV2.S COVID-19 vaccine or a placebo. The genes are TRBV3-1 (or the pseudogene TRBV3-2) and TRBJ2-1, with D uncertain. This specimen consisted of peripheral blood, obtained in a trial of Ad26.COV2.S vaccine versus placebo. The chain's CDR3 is CASSQRQDRYNEQFF. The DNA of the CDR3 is TGTGCCAGCAGCCAACGGCAGGACCGCTACAATGAGCAGTTCTTC.